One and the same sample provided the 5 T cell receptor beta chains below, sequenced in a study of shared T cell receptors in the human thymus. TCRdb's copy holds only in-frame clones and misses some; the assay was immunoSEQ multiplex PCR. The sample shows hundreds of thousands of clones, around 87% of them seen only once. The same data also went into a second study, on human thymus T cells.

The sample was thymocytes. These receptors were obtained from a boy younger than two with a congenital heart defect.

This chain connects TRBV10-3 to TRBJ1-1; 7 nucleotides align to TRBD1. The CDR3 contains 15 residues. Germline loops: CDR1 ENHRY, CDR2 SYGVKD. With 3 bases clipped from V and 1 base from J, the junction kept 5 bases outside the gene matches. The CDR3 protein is CAISEWGQSNTEAFF. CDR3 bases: TGTGCCATCAGTGAATGGGGACAGTCGAACACTGAAGCTTTCTTT.

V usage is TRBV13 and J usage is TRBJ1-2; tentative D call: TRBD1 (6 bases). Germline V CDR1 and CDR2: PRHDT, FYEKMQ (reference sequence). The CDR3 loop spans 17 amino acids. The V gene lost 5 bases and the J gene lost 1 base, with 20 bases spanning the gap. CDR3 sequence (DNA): TGTGCCAGCAGCCCACAGGGCAGGGTGTCCGTTAACTATGGCTACACCTTC. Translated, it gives CASSPQGRVSVNYGYTF.

For the CDR3, the DNA is TGTGCCAGCGTTGCAGGGGGAACAAACACCGGGGAGCTGTTTTTT. This sequence encodes CASVAGGTNTGELFF. This rearrangement joins TRBV18 to TRBJ2-2, with 7 bases that match TRBD1. The CDR3 covers 15 residues. V lost 8 bases, J lost 2 bases, and 8 bases stayed unmatched. Germline CDR1 reads KGHSH; CDR2 reads LQKENI.

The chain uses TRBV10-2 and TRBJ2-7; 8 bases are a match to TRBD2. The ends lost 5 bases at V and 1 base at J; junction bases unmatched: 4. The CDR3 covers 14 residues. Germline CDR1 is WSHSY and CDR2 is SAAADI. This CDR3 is CASSSGTSSYEQYF. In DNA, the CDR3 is TGCGCCAGCAGTTCCGGGACTAGTTCCTACGAGCAGTACTTC.

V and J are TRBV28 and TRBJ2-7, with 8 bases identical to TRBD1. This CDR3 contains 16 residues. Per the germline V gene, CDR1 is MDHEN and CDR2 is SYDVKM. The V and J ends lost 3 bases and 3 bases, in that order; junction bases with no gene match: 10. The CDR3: CASSFPGQGGSYEQYF. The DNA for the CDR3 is TGTGCCAGCAGTTTCCCCGGACAGGGCGGTAGCTACGAGCAGTACTTC.